Each of the 13 T cell receptor beta chains below was sequenced from the same sample in a study of tumor-infiltrating lymphocytes in localized non-small cell lung cancer (dated by TCRdb to 2020 to 2022). Library creation used the immunoSEQ multiplex PCR assay. TCRdb took this table from immuneACCESS and kept in-frame rearrangements with V and J called. Such tables lack part of the clones; where checked against another copy, unresolved V genes explain under half of the gap, and the rest is unexplained. This sample is represented by 9,300 or so clones; approximately 71% of them were singletons. The ten largest clones capture 5.7% of the sample. Source material: uninvolved lung tissue not adjacent to the tumor. The origin of the receptors is a human donor with non-small cell lung cancer.

This clone appeared once. The chain is built from TRBV2 and TRBJ1-5; D is ambiguous. The germline V gene encodes CDR1 SNHLY and CDR2 FYNNEI. This CDR3 has 12 amino acids. V was pared by 9 bases and J by 6 bases, with 12 bases between. CDR3 in DNA: TGTGCCAGTACTGGAATAGGTCAGCCCCAGCATTTT. Translating it yields CASTGIGQPQHF.

The rearrangement uses TRBV4-1 and TRBJ2-7, with D possibly TRBD2 on 7 matching bases. V was pared by 1 base and J by 2 bases, with 12 bases between. The CDR3 is 15 residues long. Germline V gene sequence: CDR1 MGHRA, CDR2 YSYEKL. As DNA, the CDR3 is TGCGCCAGCAGCCAAGGTGGGGGGGCTACCTACGAGCAGTACTTC. It specifies CASSQGGGATYEQYF.

This clone has only a few counts. This sequence joins TRBV27 and TRBJ2-7; D not resolved. V was cut by 2 bases and J by 3 bases, with 14 bases left in between. The germline gives CDR1 MNHEY, CDR2 SMNVEV (reference sequence). The CDR3 totals 15 residues. In DNA form, the CDR3 reads TGTGCCAGCAGTTTAAGTCTTAGTTACAGCTACGAGCAGTACTTC. Its protein is CASSLSLSYSYEQYF.

The sample holds a few counts of this clone. The rearrangement joins TRBV27 to TRBJ2-7, with no clear D. CDR3 length: 14 amino acids. Germline CDR1 is MNHEY and CDR2 is SMNVEV (reference sequence). The V end was cut by 8 bases, the J end by 2 bases, with 16 bases between. The CDR3 region is CASGLRPRPYEQYF. For the CDR3, the DNA is TGTGCCAGCGGGCTAAGACCCCGACCCTACGAGCAGTACTTC.

The V call is TRBV2, the J call TRBJ1-5; weak D call: TRBD1 (5 bases). The germline V gene encodes CDR1 SNHLY and CDR2 FYNNEI. The CDR3 is 13 amino acids. V was cut by 8 bases and J by 7 bases, with 15 bases left in between. CDR3 sequence: CASCGPGRQPQHF. The CDR3 DNA sequence: TGTGCCAGCTGCGGGCCGGGACGACAGCCCCAGCATTTT.

Details on this clone: Mismatch with germline at one junction end may stem from a read error. The chain has TRBV11-1 and TRBJ2-1; a possible D gene is TRBD2 (6 bases). The CDR3 runs 16 residues. CDR1 and CDR2 from the germline V gene are SGHAT and FQDESV (reference sequence). DNA of the CDR3: TGTGCCAGCAGGTTAGAGGCGGGGAGCTCCTACAATGAGCAGTTCTTC. It is translated as CASRLEAGSSYNEQFF.

The chain has TRBV29-1 and TRBJ2-2, with TRBD2 matching over 7 bases. Germline V CDR1 and CDR2: SQVTM, ANQGSEA. After removal of 6 bases from V and 5 bases from J, the junction contained 0 bases not matched to a gene. The CDR3 covers 11 residues. CDR3 nucleotide sequence: TGCAGCGTGGGAGGGACCGGGGAGCTGTTTTTT. It yields the protein CSVGGTGELFF.

In its sample, this clone was seen a few times. The CDR3 nucleotides are TGCGCCAGCAGCTTAAGTCAAGGGGACAGGGGCTACGAGCAGTACTTC. Translation: CASSLSQGDRGYEQYF. This chain links TRBV5-1 with TRBJ2-7; 10 nucleotides align to TRBD1. With 2 bases clipped from V and 3 bases from J, the junction kept 8 bases outside the gene matches. Germline V gene sequence: CDR1 SGHRS, CDR2 YFSETQ. This CDR3 is built from 16 residues.

V and J are TRBV6-1 and TRBJ2-3; no definite D call. Trimming left V 2 bases short and J 6 bases short, with 12 bases between. The CDR3 runs to 14 residues. Germline CDR1 and CDR2: MNHNS and SASEGT. The CDR3 nucleotides are TGTGCCAGCAGTGAATTGGTTATTGGGGATACGCAGTATTTT. It is translated as CASSELVIGDTQYF.

This sequence joins TRBV27 and TRBJ1-1; D is possibly TRBD1 (6 bases). V lost 4 bases and J 5 bases, leaving 20 bases between the germline ends. This CDR3 has 16 residues. CDR1 MNHEY and CDR2 SMNVEV come from the germline V gene (reference sequence). In DNA form, the CDR3 reads TGTGCCAGCAGTTCCCACCGGGCAGGGACATTTACTGAAGCTTTCTTT. This translates into CASSSHRAGTFTEAFF.

The chain carries TRBV7-2 and TRBJ2-3; possibly TRBD1 or TRBD2 for D (7 bases each). The CDR3 is made up of 15 amino acids. V lost 1 base to trimming and J lost 6 bases, with 14 bases between them. The germline gives CDR1 SGHTA, CDR2 FQGNSA. CDR3: CASSLVARGGDTQYF. The DNA of the CDR3 is TGTGCCAGCAGCTTAGTCGCCAGGGGGGGGGATACGCAGTATTTT.

This clone was detected only once. The DNA for the CDR3 is TGTGCCAGCAGCTCGGGAGGTCGTTGGAATCAGCCCCAGCATTTT. Its protein product is CASSSGGRWNQPQHF. The chain has TRBV7-2 and TRBJ1-5; D ambiguous. Germline CDR1 is SGHTA and CDR2 is FQGNSA. V was clipped by 4 bases and J by 4 bases, with 14 bases between them. This CDR3 region has 15 residues.

The chain employs TRBV5-6 and TRBJ1-2; D unresolved. With 1 base removed from V and 8 bases from J, the gap between germline ends came to 9 bases. CDR1 is SGHDT, CDR2 YYEEEE, per germline. This CDR3 contains 12 residues. The CDR3 region is CASSLWGDGYTF. CDR3 DNA sequence: TGTGCCAGCAGCTTGTGGGGTGACGGCTACACCTTC.